This T cell receptor beta chain was sequenced during a study of T cell responses to AZD1222 COVID-19 vaccine. Study conclusions and caveats: Clonal diversity was possibly underestimated, and the donors were mostly white British, with more females. Vaccination with two AZD1222 doses was followed by a rise in Spike-specific TCR breadth and depth. Nearly half of unique spike-specific TCRs reportedly avoided B.1.351 and B.1.1.7 mutated regions. Only after the peak T cell response were repertoires sampled.

A word on this clone: The antigen is undetermined.

Profiling relied on immunoSEQ multiplex PCR, and the TCRdb table lists in-frame clones only, not all of them. This sample has approximately 180,000 clones, with approximately 92% found just once. Germline values: CDR1 LGHDT, CDR2 YNNKEL (reference sequence). This CDR3 has 15 amino acids. V was clipped by 0 bases and J by 6 bases; unmatched bases: 6. The V call is TRBV3-1 (or the pseudogene TRBV3-2), the J call TRBJ2-3; 7 bases match TRBD2. The sequencing used peripheral blood, collected on day 0 of AZD1222 vaccination. The receptor was derived from an adult in good health. The CDR3 DNA follows: TGTGCCAGCAGCCAAGATGGACTAGGAATGGATACGCAGTATTTT. Its protein is CASSQDGLGMDTQYF.